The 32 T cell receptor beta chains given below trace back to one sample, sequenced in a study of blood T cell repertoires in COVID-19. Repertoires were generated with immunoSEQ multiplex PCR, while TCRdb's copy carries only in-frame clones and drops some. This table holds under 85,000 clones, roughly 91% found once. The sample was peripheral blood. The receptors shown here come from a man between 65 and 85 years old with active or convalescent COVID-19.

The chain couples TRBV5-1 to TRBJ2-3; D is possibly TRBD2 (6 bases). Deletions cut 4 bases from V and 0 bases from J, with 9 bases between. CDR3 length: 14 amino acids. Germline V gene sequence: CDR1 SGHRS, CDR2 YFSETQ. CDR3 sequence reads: CASSTGLSTDTQYF. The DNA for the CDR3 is TGCGCCAGCAGCACCGGACTAAGCACAGATACGCAGTATTTT.

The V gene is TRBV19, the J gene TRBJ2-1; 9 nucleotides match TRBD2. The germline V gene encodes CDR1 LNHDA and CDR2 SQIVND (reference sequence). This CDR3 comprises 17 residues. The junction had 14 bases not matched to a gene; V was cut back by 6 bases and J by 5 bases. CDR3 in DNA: TGTGCCAGTAGCCGTCCCCCGGCTAGCGGGATGAACAATGAGCAGTTCTTC. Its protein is CASSRPPASGMNNEQFF.

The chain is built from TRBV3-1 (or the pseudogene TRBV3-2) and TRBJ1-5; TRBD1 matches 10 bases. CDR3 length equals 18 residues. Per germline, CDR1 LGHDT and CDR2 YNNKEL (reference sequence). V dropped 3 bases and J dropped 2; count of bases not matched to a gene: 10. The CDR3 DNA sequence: TGTGCCAGCAGCCAGGGGGCCGGGACAGGGGTTCGCAATCAGCCCCAGCATTTT. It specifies CASSQGAGTGVRNQPQHF.

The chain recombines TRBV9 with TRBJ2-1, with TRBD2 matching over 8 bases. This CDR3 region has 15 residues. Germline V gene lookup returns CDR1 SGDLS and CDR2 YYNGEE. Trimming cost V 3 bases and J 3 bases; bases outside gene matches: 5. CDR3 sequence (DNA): TGTGCCAGCAGCGCCAGACTAGCGAGCTACAATGAGCAGTTCTTC. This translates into CASSARLASYNEQFF.

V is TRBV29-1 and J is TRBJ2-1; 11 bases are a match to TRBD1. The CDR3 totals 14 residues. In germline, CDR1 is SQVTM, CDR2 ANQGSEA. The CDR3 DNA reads TGCAGTGGGGACAGGGGGTTTTCCTACAATGAGCAGTTCTTC. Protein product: CSGDRGFSYNEQFF.

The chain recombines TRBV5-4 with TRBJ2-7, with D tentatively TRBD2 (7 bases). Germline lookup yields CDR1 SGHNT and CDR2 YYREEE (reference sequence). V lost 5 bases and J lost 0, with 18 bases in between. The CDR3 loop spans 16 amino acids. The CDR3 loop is CASSSYKGGSSYEQYF. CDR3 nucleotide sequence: TGTGCCAGCAGTTCCTACAAGGGGGGGAGCTCCTACGAGCAGTACTTC. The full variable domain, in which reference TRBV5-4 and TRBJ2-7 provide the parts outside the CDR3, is ETGVTQSPTHLIKTRGQQVTLRCSSQSGHNTVSWYQQALGQGPQFIFQYYREEENGRGNFPPRFSGLQFPNYSSELNVNALELDDSALYLCASSSYKGGSSYEQYFGPGTRLTVT.

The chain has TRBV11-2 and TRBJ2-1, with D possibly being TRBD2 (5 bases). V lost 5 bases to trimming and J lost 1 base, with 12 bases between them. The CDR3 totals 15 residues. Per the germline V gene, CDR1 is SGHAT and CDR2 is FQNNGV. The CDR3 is CASSRTGGSYNEQFF. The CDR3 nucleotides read TGTGCCAGCAGCCGGACTGGCGGGTCCTACAATGAGCAGTTCTTC.

The CDR3 loop is CASSLPGQGNQPQHF. The CDR3 region has the DNA TGTGCCAGCAGTTTACCGGGACAGGGCAATCAGCCCCAGCATTTT. This chain connects TRBV28 to TRBJ1-5; 8 nucleotides agree with TRBD1. V lost 2 bases, J lost 2 bases, and 2 bases stayed unmatched. This CDR3 region has 15 residues. Germline V gene sequence: CDR1 MDHEN, CDR2 SYDVKM.

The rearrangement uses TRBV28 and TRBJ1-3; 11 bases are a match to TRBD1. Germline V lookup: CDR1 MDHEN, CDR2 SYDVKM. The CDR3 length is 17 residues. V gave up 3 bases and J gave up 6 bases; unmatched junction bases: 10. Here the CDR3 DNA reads TGTGCCAGCAGTTTCTTCAATCCGGGACAGGGGGTAAACACCATATATTTT. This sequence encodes CASSFFNPGQGVNTIYF.

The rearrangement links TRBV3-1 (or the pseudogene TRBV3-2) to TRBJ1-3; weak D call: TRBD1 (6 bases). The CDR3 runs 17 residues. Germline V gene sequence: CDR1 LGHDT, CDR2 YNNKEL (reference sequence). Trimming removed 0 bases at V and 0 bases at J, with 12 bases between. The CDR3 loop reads CASSQESPDSSGNTIYF. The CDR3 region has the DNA TGTGCCAGCAGCCAAGAATCTCCGGACAGCTCTGGAAACACCATATATTTT.

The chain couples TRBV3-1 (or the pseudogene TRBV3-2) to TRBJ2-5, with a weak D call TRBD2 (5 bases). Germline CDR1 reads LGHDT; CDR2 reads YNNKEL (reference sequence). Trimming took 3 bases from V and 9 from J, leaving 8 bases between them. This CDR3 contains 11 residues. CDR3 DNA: TGTGCCAGCAGCCAGACTACCCCCCAGTACTTC. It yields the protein CASSQTTPQYF.

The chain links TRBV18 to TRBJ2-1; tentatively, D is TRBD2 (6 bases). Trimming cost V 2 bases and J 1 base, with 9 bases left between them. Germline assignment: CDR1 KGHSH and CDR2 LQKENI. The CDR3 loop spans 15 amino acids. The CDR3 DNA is TGTGCCAGCTCACCAATCGGGGGATCCTACAATGAGCAGTTCTTC. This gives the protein CASSPIGGSYNEQFF.

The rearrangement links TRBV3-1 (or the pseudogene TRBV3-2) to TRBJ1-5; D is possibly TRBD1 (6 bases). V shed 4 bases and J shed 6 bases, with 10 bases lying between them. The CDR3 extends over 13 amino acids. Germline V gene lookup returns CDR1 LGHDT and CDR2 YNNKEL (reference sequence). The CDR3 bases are TGTGCCAGCAGCCTAACACAGGGTCAGCCCCAGCATTTT. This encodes CASSLTQGQPQHF.

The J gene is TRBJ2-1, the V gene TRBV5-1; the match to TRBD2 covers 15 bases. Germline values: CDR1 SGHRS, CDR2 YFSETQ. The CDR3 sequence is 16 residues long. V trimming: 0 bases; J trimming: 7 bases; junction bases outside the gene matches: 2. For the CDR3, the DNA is TGCGCCAGCAGCTTGGCCGGGACTAGCGGGAGGAATGAGCAGTTCTTC. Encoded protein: CASSLAGTSGRNEQFF.

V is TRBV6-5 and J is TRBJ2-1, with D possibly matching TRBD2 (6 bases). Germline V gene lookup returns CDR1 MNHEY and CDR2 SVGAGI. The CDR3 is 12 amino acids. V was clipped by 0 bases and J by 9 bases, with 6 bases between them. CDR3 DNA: TGTGCCAGCAGTTACTCGGGGGGTGAGCAGTTCTTC. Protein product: CASSYSGGEQFF.

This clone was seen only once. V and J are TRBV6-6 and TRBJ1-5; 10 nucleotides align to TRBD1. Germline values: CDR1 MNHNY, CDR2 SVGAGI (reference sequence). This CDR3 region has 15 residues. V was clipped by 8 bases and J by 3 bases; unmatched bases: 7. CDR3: CASWGTGVVNQPQHF. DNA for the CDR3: TGTGCCAGCTGGGGGACAGGGGTGGTCAATCAGCCCCAGCATTTT.

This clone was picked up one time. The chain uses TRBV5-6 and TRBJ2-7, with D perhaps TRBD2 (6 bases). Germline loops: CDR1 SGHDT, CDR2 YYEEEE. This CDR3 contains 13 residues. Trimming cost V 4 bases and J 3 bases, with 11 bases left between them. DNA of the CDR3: TGTGCCAGCAGCCGGGACTTAAACTACGAGCAGTACTTC. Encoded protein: CASSRDLNYEQYF.

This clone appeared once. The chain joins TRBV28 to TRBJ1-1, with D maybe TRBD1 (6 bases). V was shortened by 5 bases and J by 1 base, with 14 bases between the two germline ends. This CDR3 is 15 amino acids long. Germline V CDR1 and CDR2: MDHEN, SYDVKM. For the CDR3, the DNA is TGTGCCAGCAGTCGGGGGGCGGCAGGGAACACTGAAGCTTTCTTT. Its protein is CASSRGAAGNTEAFF.

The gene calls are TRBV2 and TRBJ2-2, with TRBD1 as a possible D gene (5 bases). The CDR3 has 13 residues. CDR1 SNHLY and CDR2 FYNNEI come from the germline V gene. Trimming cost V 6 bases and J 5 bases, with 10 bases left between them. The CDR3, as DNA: TGTGCCAGCAGCGTAGGGGTTACCGGGGAGCTGTTTTTT. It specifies CASSVGVTGELFF.

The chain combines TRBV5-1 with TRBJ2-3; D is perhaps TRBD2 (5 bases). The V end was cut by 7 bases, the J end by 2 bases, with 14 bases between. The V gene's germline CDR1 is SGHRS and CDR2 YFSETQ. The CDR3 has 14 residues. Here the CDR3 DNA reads TGCGCCAGCGCCGGCGGCGGGCTCACAGATACGCAGTATTTT. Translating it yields CASAGGGLTDTQYF. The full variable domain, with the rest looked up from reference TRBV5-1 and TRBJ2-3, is KAGVTQTPRYLIKTRGQQVTLSCSPISGHRSVSWYQQTPGQGLQFLFEYFSETQRNKGNFPGRFSGRQFSNSRSEMNVSTLELGDSALYLCASAGGGLTDTQYFGPGTRLTVL.

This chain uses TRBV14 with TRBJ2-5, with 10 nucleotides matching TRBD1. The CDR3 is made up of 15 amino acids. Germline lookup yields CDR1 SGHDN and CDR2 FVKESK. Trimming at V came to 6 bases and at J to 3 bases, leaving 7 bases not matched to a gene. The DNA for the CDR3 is TGTGCCAGCAGTCGCCCGGGACAGGGGAAAGAGACCCAGTACTTC. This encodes CASSRPGQGKETQYF.

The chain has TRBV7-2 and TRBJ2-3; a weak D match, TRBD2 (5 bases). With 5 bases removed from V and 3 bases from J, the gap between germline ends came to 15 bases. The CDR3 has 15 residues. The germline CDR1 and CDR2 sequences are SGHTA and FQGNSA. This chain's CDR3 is CASSEAGAGTDTQYF. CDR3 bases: TGTGCCAGCAGCGAGGCGGGTGCTGGGACAGATACGCAGTATTTT.

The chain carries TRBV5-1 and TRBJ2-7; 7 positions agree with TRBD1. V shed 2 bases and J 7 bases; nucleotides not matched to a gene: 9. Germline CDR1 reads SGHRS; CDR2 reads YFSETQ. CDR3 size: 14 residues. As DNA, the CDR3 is TGCGCCAGCAGCTTAAGGGACAGCCTAGTAGAGCAGTACTTC. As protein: CASSLRDSLVEQYF.

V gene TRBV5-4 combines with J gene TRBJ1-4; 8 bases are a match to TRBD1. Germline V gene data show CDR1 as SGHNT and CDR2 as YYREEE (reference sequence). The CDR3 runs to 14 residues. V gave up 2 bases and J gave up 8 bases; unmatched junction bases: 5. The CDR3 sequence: CASSFGQGREKLFF. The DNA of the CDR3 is TGTGCCAGCAGCTTTGGACAGGGACGGGAAAAACTGTTTTTT.

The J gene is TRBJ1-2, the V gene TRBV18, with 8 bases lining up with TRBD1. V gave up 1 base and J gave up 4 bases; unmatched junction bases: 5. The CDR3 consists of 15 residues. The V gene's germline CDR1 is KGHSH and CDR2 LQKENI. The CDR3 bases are TGTGCCAGCTCACCACGCGACAGGGGTAGCTATGGCTACACCTTC. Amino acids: CASSPRDRGSYGYTF.

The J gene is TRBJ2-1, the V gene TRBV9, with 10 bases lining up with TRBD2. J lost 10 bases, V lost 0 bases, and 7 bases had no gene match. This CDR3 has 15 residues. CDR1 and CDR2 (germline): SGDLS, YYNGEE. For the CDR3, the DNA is TGTGCCAGCAGCGTAGGAGCTAGCGGGAGTAGCGAGCAGTTCTTC. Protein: CASSVGASGSSEQFF.

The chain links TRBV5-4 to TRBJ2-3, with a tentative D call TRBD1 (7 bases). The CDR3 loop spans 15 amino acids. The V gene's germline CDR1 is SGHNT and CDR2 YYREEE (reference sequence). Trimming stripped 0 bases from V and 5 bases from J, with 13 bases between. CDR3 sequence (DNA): TGTGCCAGCAGCTTGGCCCCAGGGGGGATAGATACGCAGTATTTT. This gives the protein CASSLAPGGIDTQYF.

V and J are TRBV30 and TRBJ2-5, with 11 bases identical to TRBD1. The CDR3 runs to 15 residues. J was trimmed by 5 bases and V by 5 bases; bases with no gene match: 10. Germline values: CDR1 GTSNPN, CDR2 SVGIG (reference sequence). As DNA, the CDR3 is TGTGCCTGGGGAAGGACAGGGGGCTCATGGGAGACCCAGTACTTC. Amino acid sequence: CAWGRTGGSWETQYF.

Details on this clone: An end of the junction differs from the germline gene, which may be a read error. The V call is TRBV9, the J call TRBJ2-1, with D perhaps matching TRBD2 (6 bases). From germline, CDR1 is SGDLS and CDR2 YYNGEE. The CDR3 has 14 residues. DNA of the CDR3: TGTGCCAGCAGCGCGTGGGACTCCGACAATGAGCAGTTCTTC. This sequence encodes CASSAWDSDNEQFF.

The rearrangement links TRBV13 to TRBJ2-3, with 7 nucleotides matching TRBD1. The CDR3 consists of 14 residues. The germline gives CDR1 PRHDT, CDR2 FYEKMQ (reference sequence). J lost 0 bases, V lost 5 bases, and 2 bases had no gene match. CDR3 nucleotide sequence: TGTGCCAGCAGCCGGACAGGTAGCACAGATACGCAGTATTTT. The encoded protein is CASSRTGSTDTQYF.

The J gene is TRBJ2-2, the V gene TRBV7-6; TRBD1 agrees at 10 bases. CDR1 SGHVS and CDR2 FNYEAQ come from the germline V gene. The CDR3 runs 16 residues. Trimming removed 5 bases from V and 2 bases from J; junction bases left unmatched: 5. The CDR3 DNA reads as TGTGCCAGCAGCCTGGGACAGGGGTATAACACCGGGGAGCTGTTTTTT. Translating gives CASSLGQGYNTGELFF. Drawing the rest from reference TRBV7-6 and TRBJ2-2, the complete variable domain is GAGVSQSPRYKVTKRGQDVALRCDPISGHVSLYWYRQALGQGPEFLTYFNYEAQQDKSGLPNDRFSAERPEGSISTLTIQRTEQRDSAMYRCASSLGQGYNTGELFFGEGSRLTVL.

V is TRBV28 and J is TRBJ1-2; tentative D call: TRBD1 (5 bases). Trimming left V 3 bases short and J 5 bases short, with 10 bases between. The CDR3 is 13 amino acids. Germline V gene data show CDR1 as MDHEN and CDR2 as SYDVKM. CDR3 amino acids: CASSFRAGYGYTF. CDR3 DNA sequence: TGTGCCAGCAGTTTTAGGGCAGGGTATGGCTACACCTTC.